These T cell receptor beta chains were read from a single sample in a study of shared clonotypes between healthy human individuals. Libraries were prepared by immunoSEQ multiplex PCR; TCRdb keeps only in-frame clonotypes and omits some of them. This sample has some 740,000 clones; about 91% occur once, and the top ten carry 20% to 30%. Sequencing was performed on naive CD8+ T cells sorted from blood. The receptors were sampled from a man aged 30 to 39 in good health. Each CDR3 is given with its conserved first and last residue. The order of the fields is clone size, V gene, J gene, D gene, CDR3 DNA, CDR3 protein. D genes are given only for firm matches. A clone size is listed for some rows: how often the clone was seen (once, few, many), or a class if it is expanded.

-,TRBV29-1,TRBJ2-1,TRBD2,TGCAGCGTTGTAGGCAGCGGGGGATACAATGAGCAGTTCTTC,CSVVGSGGYNEQFF
-,TRBV7-9,TRBJ2-2,-,TGTGCCAGCAGCTCATGGGCGACCTCCGTGGTGGAGCTGTTTTTT,CASSSWATSVVELFF
-,TRBV28,TRBJ1-5,-,TGTGCCAGCAGGTGGGGACCCGAGGGCAATCAGCCCCAGCATTTT,CASRWGPEGNQPQHF
-,TRBV6-1,TRBJ2-1,TRBD2,TGTGCCAGCAGTGAATTTAGCGGGAGGGCCGGTGAGCAGTTCTTC,CASSEFSGRAGEQFF
-,TRBV27,TRBJ2-2,-,TGTGCCAGCAGTCTCGGCAGGCTCACCGGGGAGCTGTTTTTT,CASSLGRLTGELFF
-,TRBV29-1,TRBJ2-1,-,TGCAGCGTTGACGGAATGGCTGAGCAGTTCTTC,CSVDGMAEQFF
-,TRBV7-2,TRBJ2-7,TRBD2,TGTGCCAGCAGCTTAGATTGGGTAGCGGGAACCTACGAGCAGTACTTC,CASSLDWVAGTYEQYF
-,TRBV6-5,TRBJ2-1,-,TGTGCCAGCAGTTCTTATTACAATGAGCAGTTCTTC,CASSSYYNEQFF
once,TRBV30,TRBJ2-1,-,TGTGCCTGGAGCTTACTGGGTTACAATGAGCAGTTCTTC,CAWSLLGYNEQFF
-,TRBV4-1,TRBJ2-2,-,TGCGCCAGCAGCCAAGATGACAGCCCGATATCCGGGGAGCTGTTTTTT,CASSQDDSPISGELFF
medium-sized,TRBV5-5,TRBJ1-2,-,TGTGCCAGCAGTTCGACAGCGTCTAACTATGGCTACACCTTC,CASSSTASNYGYTF
once,TRBV19,TRBJ2-7,-,TGTGCCAGTAGTACGCGACAGAGCTACGAGCAGTACTTC,CASSTRQSYEQYF
-,TRBV28,TRBJ1-5,-,TGTGCCAGCAGTTTAATGGATAGCAATCAGCCCCAGCATTTT,CASSLMDSNQPQHF
-,TRBV28,TRBJ2-7,-,TGTGCCAGCAGTTTAGGGCGGACGTACGAGCAGTACTTC,CASSLGRTYEQYF
-,TRBV9,TRBJ2-7,-,TGTGCCAGCAGCGGGGACGAGGGCCCCTACGAGCAGTACTTC,CASSGDEGPYEQYF
-,TRBV29-1,TRBJ2-1,TRBD2,TGCAGCGGGGGAGGGACCATCGATTACAATGAGCAGTTCTTC,CSGGGTIDYNEQFF
-,TRBV4-3,TRBJ1-2,-,TGCGCCAGCAGCCAAGATCGAAGGGGGATCGATGGCTACACCTTC,CASSQDRRGIDGYTF
-,TRBV19,TRBJ2-1,-,TGTGCCAGTAGTACCCGGACAGCTACCAGCTCCTACAATGAGCAGTTCTTC,CASSTRTATSSYNEQFF
-,TRBV19,TRBJ2-7,-,TGTGCCAGTAGGGTAACAGCAGGGGACGAGCAGTACTTC,CASRVTAGDEQYF
once,TRBV28,TRBJ2-1,TRBD2,TGTGCCAGCAGTTACGGGACTAGCGGATACAATGAGCAGTTCTTC,CASSYGTSGYNEQFF
-,TRBV15,TRBJ2-7,-,TGTGCCACCAGCAGATCCCCCGGCCGGGACTCCTACGAGCAGTACTTC,CATSRSPGRDSYEQYF
-,TRBV5-8,TRBJ2-2,-,TGTGCCAGCAGCTTGGAGCGGGCTGGGCTGTTTTTT,CASSLERAGLFF